The entry below describes one T cell receptor beta chain. It was during active infection that Seattle patients were enrolled and then longitudinally followed. This CDR3 has 14 amino acids. Looked up from germline, CDR1 is SEHNR and CDR2 is FQNEAQ (reference sequence). V trimming: 4 bases; J trimming: 5 bases; junction bases outside the gene matches: 6. Authors' processing steps: Estimated nucleated cell counts came from reference gene primer amplification. The table came from immunoSEQ multiplex PCR; TCRdb's copy has only in-frame clones and leaves some out. That table gives V, J and clone size, and the DNA gave D and trimming. Here the sample spans 150,000 to 200,000 clones, approximately 80% being singletons. These data belong to a study of blood T cell repertoires in COVID-19. Whole-study context: Sites across the United States, Italy and Spain contributed samples from acute and convalescent COVID-19. T cells, B-cell-depleted T cells, or PBMCs provided the cDNA or gDNA that served as material.

This sequence originates from a woman of 80 years or more with COVID-19, enrolled during active disease. Sample: peripheral blood. The V gene is TRBV7-9, the J gene TRBJ2-7, with 9 bases that match TRBD1. CDR3 nucleotide sequence: TGTGCCAGCAGCTCCACAGGGGGCAGGGACGAGCAGTACTTC. Protein product: CASSSTGGRDEQYF.